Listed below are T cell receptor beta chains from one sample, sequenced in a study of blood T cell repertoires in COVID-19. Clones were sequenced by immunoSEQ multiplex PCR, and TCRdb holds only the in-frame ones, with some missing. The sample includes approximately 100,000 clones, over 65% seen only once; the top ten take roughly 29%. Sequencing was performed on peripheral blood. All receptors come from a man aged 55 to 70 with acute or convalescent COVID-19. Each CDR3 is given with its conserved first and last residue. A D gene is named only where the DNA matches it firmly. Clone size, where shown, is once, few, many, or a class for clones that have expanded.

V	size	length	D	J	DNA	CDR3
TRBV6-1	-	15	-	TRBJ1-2	TGTGCCAGCAGTGAAGCGCTACAGACTAACTATGGCTACACCTTC	CASSEALQTNYGYTF
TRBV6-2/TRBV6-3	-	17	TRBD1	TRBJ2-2	TGTGCCAGCAGTTACTCGGGGGGACAGGGATACACCGGGGAGCTGTTTTTT	CASSYSGGQGYTGELFF
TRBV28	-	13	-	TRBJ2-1	TGTGCCAGCAGTTTAGGGGGCGAGGGACGTAGGTTCTTC	CASSLGGEGRRFF
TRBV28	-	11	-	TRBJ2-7	TGTGCCAGCCAGACGCGGAGGGAGCAGTACTTC	CASQTRREQYF
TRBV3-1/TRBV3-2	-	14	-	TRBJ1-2	TGTGCCAGCAGCCTCGACTATTTAGGTGGCGGCTACACCTTC	CASSLDYLGGGYTF
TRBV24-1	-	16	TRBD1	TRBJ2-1	TGTGCCACCAGTGATCCCGGGACAGGGGCTTTAAATGAGCAGTTCTTC	CATSDPGTGALNEQFF
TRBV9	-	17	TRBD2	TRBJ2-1	TGTGCCAGCAGCGTAGCTACGTGGGGGGGACCCTACAATGAGCAGTTCTTC	CASSVATWGGPYNEQFF
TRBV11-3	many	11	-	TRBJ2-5	TGTGCCAGCAGCCCACAAGAGACCCAGTACTTC	CASSPQETQYF
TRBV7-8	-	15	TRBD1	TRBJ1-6	TGTGCCAGCAAACTTAATACAGGGGAGAATTCACCCCTCCACTTT	CASKLNTGENSPLHF
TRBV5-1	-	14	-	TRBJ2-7	TGCGCCAGCAGCTTGATCCCAGGGGCCAACGAGCAGTACTTC	CASSLIPGANEQYF
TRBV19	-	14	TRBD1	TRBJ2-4	TGTGCCAGTAGTCCCTCCCGGGACAGAGCCATTCAGTACTTC	CASSPSRDRAIQYF
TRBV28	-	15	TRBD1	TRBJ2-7	TGTGCCAGCACCCTGGGACAGGGGGTAGCCTACGAGCAGTACTTC	CASTLGQGVAYEQYF
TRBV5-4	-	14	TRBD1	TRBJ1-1	TGTGCCAGCAGCGGGGACAGGGGGCAGGTGGGAGCTTTCTTT	CASSGDRGQVGAFF
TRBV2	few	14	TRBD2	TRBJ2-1	TGTGCCAGCAGCGGGACTAGCGGGAGGATGTCGCCGTTCTTC	CASSGTSGRMSPFF
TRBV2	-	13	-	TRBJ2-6	TGTGCCAGGGGGAGCTCTGGGGCCAACGTCCTGACTTTC	CARGSSGANVLTF
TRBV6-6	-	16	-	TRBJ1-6	TGTGCCAGCAGTTATTCCCCGGACAGAGTGAATTCACCCCTCCACTTT	CASSYSPDRVNSPLHF
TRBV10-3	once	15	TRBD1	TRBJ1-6	TGTGCCATCAGTGAGAACAGGGGAGTGAATTCACCCCTCCACTTT	CAISENRGVNSPLHF
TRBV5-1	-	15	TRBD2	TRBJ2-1	TGCGCCAGCAGCTTGTTCTTGGGAGGGCCTGGTGAGCAGTTCTTC	CASSLFLGGPGEQFF
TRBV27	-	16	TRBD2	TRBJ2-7	TGTGCCAGCAGTTTATTTGGTCCCATCGGGGGGTACGAGCAGTACTTC	CASSLFGPIGGYEQYF
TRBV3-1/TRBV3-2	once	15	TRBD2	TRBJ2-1	TGTGCCAGCAGGATAGGACTAGCGGGAGGAAATGAGCAGTTCTTC	CASRIGLAGGNEQFF